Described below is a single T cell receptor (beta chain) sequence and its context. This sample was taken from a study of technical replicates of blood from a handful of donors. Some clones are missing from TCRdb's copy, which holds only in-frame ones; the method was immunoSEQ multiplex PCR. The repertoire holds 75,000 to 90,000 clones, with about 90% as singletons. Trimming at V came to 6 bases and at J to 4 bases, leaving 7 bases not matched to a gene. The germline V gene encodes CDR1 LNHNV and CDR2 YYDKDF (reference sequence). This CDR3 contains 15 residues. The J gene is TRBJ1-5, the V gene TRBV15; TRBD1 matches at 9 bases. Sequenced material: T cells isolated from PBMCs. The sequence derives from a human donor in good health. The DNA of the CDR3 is TGTGCCACCAGTCAGATGGGACAGGGAAATCAGCCCCAGCATTTT. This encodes CATSQMGQGNQPQHF.